This is a list of T cell receptor beta chains from one sample in a study of blood T cell repertoires in COVID-19. Profiling relied on immunoSEQ multiplex PCR, and the TCRdb table lists in-frame clones only, not all of them. Among roughly 410,000 clones listed, about 89% were seen once. Sample: peripheral blood. Every receptor here comes from a woman aged 60-75 years with COVID-19, enrolled during active disease. Each CDR3 is given with its conserved first and last residue.

j_call: TRBJ2-6
v_call: TRBV18
cdr3_aa: CASGQGGAGANVLTF

j_call: TRBJ2-3
v_call: TRBV7-3
cdr3_aa: CASSGDSTDTQYF

j_call: TRBJ2-2
v_call: TRBV3-1/TRBV3-2
cdr3_aa: CASSLTNGAGELFF

j_call: TRBJ1-2
v_call: TRBV28
cdr3_aa: CASSHPRGGKIGGYTF

j_call: TRBJ1-2
v_call: TRBV7-3
cdr3_aa: CASSLGTGYGYTF

j_call: TRBJ2-7
v_call: TRBV5-6
cdr3_aa: CASVPRDSLSPGGYEQYF

j_call: TRBJ1-2
v_call: TRBV5-1
cdr3_aa: CASSLGQSYGYTF

j_call: TRBJ1-2
v_call: TRBV27
cdr3_aa: CASSSNSGFGYTF

j_call: TRBJ2-7
v_call: TRBV9
cdr3_aa: CASSVGAGTYEQYF

j_call: TRBJ1-2
v_call: TRBV5-4
cdr3_aa: CASSRLGPYGYTF

j_call: TRBJ1-2
v_call: TRBV2
cdr3_aa: CASSKGVSYGYTF

j_call: TRBJ2-3
v_call: TRBV14
cdr3_aa: CASSRQVTDTQYF

j_call: TRBJ2-7
v_call: TRBV4-2
cdr3_aa: CASSQTGAAYEQYF

j_call: TRBJ1-2
v_call: TRBV6-5
cdr3_aa: CASSYRAGDGYTF

j_call: TRBJ1-1
v_call: TRBV25-1
cdr3_aa: CASSGGIVNTEAFF